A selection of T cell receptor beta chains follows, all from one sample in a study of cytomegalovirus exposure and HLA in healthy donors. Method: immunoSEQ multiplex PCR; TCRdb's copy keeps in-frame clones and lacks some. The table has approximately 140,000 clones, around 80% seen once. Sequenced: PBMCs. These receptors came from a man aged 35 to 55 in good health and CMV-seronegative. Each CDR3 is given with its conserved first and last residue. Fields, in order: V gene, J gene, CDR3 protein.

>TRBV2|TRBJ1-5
CASNRDNNQPQHF
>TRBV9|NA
CASSPTSSGFFYEQYF
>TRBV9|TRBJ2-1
CASSVVAGALYNEQFF
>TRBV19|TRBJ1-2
CASSDSTVHYGYTF
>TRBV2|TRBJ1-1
CASSESWQGGTEAFF
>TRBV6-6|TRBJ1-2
CASSLRGQDYGYTF
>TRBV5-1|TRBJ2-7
CASSLTPTVASGVGEQYF
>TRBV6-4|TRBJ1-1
CASSDLRRRARPEAFF
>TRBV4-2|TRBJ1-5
CASSQDPQGIYSNQPQHF
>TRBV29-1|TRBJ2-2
CSVDRGRSGELFF
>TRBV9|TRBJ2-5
CASSLAGQGSETQYF
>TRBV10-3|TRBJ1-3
CAINPQGFGGNTIYF
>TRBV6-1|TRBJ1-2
CASNPGQAYYGYIF
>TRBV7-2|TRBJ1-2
CASRPTGEYGYTF
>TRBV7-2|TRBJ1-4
CASSLQGERKLFF
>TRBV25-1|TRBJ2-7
CASSEFGVGGGEQYF
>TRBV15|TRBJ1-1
CATSVPWGGRTEAFF
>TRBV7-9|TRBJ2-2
CASSSFLIQGGTGELFF
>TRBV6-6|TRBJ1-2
CASTSDRVDYGYTF
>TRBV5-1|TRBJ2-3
CASDLGGGPSTDTQYF
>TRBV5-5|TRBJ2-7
CASSSNSASYEQYF
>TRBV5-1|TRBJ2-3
CASSPTGTGGGTDTQYF
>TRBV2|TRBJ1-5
CASSVGGARQPQHF
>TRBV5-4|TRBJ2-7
CASSVGLAYEQYF
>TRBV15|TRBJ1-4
CATSTPRGENEKLFF
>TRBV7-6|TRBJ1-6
CASSLGTGGINSPLHF
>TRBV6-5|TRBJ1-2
CASSYSRGSGYTF
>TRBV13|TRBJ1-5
CASSFTGDQPQHF
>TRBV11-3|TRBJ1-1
CASSLDSGTDTEAFF
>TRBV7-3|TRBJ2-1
CASSFLGGGNEQFF
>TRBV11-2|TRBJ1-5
CASSSGRGLNQPQHF
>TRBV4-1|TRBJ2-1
CASSQERTGPRRVDNEQFF
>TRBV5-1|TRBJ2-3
CASSKQGDTDTQYF
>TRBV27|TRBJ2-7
CASKGGGGTEQYF
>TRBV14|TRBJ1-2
CASSMTPDRGRYGYTF
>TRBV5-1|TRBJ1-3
CASTSSGGVSGNTIYF